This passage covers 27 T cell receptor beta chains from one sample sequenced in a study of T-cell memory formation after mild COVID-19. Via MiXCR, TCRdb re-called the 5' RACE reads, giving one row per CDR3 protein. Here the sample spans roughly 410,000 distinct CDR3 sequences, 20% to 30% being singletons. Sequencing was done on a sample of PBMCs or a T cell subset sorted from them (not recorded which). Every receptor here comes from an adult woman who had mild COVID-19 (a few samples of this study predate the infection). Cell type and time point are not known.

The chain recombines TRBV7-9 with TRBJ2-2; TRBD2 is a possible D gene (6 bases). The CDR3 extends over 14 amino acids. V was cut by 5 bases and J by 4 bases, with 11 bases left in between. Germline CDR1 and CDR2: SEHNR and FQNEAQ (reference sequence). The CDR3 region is CASSLTSRTGELFF. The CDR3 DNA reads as TGTGCCAGCAGCCTTACTAGCCGCACCGGGGAGCTGTTTTTT. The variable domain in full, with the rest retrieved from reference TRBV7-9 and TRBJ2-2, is DTGVSQNPRHKITKRGQNVTFRCDPISEHNRLYWYRQTLGQGPEFLTYFQNEAQLEKSRLLSDRFSAERPKGSFSTLEIQRTEQGDSAMYLCASSLTSRTGELFFGEGSRLTVL.

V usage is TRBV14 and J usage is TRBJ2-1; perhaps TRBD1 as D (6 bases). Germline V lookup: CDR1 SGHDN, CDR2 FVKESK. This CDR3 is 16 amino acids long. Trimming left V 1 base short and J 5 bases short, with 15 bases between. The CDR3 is CASSQARQARHNEQFF. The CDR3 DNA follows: TGTGCCAGCAGCCAAGCTCGACAGGCCCGGCACAATGAGCAGTTCTTC.

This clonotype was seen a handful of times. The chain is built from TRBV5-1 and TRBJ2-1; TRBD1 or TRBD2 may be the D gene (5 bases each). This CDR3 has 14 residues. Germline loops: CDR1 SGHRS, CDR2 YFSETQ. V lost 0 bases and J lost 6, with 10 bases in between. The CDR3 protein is CASSLERGANEQFF. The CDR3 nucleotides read TGCGCCAGCAGCTTGGAGAGGGGAGCCAATGAGCAGTTCTTC.

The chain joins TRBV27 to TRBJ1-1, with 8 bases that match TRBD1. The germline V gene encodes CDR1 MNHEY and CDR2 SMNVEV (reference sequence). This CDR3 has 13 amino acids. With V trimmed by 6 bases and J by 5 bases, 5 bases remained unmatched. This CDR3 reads CASRRTGQTEAFF. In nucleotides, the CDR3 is TGTGCCAGCAGGAGGACAGGGCAGACTGAAGCTTTCTTT.

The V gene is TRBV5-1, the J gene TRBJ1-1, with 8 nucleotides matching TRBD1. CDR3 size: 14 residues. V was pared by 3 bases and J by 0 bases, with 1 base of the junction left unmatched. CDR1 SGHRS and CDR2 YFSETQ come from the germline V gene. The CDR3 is CASSWGQVNTEAFF. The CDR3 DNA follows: TGCGCCAGCAGCTGGGGACAGGTGAACACTGAAGCTTTCTTT.

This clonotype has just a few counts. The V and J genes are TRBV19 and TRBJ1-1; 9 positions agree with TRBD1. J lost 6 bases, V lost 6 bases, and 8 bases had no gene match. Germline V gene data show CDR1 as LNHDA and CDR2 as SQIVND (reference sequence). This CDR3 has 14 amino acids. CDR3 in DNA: TGTGCCAGTAGCGGGACAGGGCAAGGGGCTGAAGCTTTCTTT. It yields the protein CASSGTGQGAEAFF.

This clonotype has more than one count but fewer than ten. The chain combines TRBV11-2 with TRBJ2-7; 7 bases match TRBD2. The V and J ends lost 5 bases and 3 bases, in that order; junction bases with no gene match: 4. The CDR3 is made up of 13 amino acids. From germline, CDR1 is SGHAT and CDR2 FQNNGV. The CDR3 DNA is TGTGCCAGCAGCAATAGCGGGCGCTACGAGCAGTACTTC. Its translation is CASSNSGRYEQYF.

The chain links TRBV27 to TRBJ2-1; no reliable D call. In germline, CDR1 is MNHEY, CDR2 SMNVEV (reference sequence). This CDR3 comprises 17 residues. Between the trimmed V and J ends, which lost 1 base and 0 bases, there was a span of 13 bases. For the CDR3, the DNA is TGTGCCAGCAGTTTATTGGGCTACTCGATCTCCTACAATGAGCAGTTCTTC. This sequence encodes CASSLLGYSISYNEQFF.

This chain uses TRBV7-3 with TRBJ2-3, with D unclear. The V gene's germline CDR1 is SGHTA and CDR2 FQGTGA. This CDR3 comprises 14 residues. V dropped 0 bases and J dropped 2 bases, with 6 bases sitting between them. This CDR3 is CASSLTGTTDTQYF. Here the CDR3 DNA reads TGTGCCAGCAGCTTAACTGGCACCACAGATACGCAGTATTTT.

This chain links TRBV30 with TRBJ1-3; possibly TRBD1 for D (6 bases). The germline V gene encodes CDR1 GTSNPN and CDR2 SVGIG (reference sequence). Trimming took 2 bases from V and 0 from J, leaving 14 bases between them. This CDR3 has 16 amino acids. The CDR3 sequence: CAWSQGRSPSGNTIYF. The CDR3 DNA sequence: TGTGCCTGGAGTCAGGGGCGTTCCCCCTCTGGAAACACCATATATTTT.

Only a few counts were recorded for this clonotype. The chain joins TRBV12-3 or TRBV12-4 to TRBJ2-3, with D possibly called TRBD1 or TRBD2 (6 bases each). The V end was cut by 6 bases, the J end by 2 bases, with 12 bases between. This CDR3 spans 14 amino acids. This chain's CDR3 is CASRYGGSTDTQYF. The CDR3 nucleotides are TGTGCCAGCAGGTACGGGGGCTCCACAGATACGCAGTATTTT.

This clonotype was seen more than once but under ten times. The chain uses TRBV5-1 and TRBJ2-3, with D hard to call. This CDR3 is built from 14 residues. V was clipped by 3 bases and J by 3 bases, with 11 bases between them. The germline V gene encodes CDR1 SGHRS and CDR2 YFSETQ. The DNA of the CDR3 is TGCGCCAGCAGCTCTCAAGAGGTTACAGATACGCAGTATTTT. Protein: CASSSQEVTDTQYF.

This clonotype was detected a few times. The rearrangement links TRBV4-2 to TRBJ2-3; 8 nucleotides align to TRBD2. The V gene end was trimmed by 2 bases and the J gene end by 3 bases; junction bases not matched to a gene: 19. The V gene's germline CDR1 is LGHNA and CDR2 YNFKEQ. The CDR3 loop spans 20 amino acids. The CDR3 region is CASSQWSGGQGLAGTDTQYF. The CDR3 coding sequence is TGTGCCAGCAGCCAATGGAGCGGGGGCCAGGGACTTGCGGGAACAGATACGCAGTATTTT.

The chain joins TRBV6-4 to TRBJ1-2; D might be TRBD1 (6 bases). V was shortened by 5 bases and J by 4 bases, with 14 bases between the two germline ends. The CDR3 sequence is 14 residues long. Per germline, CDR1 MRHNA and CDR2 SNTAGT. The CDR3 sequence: CASSPGGTPYGYTF. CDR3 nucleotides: TGTGCCAGCAGTCCTGGAGGGACACCCTATGGCTACACCTTC.

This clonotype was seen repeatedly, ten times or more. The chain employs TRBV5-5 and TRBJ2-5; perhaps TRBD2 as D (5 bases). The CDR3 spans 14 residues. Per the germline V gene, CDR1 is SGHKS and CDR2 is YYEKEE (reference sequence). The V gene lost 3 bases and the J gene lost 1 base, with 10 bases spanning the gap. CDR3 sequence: CASSSGNSQETQYF. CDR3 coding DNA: TGTGCCAGCAGCTCGGGGAATAGCCAAGAGACCCAGTACTTC.

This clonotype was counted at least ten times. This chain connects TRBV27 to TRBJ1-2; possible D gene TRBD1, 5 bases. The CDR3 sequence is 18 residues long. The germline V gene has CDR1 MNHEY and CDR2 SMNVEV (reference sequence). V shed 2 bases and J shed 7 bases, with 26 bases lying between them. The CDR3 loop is CASSLNPWDRRRGGGYTF. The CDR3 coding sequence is TGTGCCAGCAGTTTAAACCCCTGGGACCGCCGGAGGGGTGGTGGCTACACCTTC.

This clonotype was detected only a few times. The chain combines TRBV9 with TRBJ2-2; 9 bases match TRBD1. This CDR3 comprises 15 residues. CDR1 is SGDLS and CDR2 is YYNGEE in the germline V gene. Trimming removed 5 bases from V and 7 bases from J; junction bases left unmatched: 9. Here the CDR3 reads CASRLGTGNIGELFF. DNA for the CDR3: TGTGCCAGCAGACTAGGGACAGGGAATATCGGGGAGCTGTTTTTT. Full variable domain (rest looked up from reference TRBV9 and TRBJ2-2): DSGVTQTPKHLITATGQRVTLRCSPRSGDLSVYWYQQSLDQGLQFLIQYYNGEERAKGNILERFSAQQFPDLHSELNLSSLELGDSALYFCASRLGTGNIGELFFGEGSRLTVL.

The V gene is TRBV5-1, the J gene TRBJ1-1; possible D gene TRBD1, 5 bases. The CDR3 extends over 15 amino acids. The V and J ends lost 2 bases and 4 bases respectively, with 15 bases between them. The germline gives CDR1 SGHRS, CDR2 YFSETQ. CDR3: CASSFVTGATTEAFF. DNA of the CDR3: TGCGCCAGCAGCTTTGTCACAGGAGCGACCACTGAAGCTTTCTTT.

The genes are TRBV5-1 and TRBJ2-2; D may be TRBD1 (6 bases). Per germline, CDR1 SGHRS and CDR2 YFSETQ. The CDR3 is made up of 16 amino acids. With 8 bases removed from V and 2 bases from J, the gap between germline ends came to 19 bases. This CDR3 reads CASSSSPGANTGELFF. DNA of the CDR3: TGCGCCAGTTCCTCCTCTCCAGGGGCTAACACCGGGGAGCTGTTTTTT.

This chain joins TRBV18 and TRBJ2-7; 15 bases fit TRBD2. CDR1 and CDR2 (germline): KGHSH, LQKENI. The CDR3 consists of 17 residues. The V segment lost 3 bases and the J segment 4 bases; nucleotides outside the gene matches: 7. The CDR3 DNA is TGTGCCAGCTCACCTTCTTCCGGACTAGCGGGAGGGTACGAGCAGTACTTC. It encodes CASSPSSGLAGGYEQYF.

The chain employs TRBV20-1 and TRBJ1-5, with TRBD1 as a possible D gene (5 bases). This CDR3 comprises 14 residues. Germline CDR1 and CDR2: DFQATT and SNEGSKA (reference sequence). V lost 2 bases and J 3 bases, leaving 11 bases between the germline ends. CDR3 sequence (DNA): TGCAGTGCTAGAAGTGGGACCTCCAATCAGCCCCAGCATTTT. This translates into CSARSGTSNQPQHF.

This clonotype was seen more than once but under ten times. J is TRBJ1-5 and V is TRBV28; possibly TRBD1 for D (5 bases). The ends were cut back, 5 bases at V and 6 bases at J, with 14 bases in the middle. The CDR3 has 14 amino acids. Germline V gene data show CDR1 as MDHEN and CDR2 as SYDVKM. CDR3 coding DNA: TGTGCCAGCAGTCCCTTCGGGGGTCTTCAGCCCCAGCATTTT. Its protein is CASSPFGGLQPQHF.

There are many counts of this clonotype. In nucleotides, the CDR3 is TGTGCCAGCAGCTTTCGAACCCCCAACTACGAGCAGTACTTC. Translation gives CASSFRTPNYEQYF. The chain combines TRBV5-5 with TRBJ2-7; D is undetermined. CDR1 and CDR2 from the germline V gene are SGHKS and YYEKEE (reference sequence). The CDR3 has 14 residues. Trimming shortened V by 2 bases and J by 3 bases, and 12 bases separated the two germline ends.

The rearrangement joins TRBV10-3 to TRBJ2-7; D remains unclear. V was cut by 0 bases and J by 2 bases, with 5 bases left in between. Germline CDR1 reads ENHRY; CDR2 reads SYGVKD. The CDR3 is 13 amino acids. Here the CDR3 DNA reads TGTGCCATCAGTGAGTCCCAGACCTACGAGCAGTACTTC. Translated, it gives CAISESQTYEQYF.

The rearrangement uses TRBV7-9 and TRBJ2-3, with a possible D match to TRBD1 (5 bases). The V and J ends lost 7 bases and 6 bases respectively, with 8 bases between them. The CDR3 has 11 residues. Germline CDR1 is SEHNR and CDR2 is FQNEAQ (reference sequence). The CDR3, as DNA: TGTGCCAGCACCAGGGTGGATACGCAGTATTTT. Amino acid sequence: CASTRVDTQYF. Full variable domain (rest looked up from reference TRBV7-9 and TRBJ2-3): DTGVSQNPRHKITKRGQNVTFRCDPISEHNRLYWYRQTLGQGPEFLTYFQNEAQLEKSRLLSDRFSAERPKGSFSTLEIQRTEQGDSAMYLCASTRVDTQYFGPGTRLTVL.

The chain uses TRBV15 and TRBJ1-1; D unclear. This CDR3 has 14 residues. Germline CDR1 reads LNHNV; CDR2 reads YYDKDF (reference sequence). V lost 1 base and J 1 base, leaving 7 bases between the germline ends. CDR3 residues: CATSRAWGNTEAFF. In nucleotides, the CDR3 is TGTGCCACCAGCAGAGCGTGGGGGAACACTGAAGCTTTCTTT.

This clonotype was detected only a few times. The CDR3 sequence: CASSFSLGGQPQHF. The DNA of the CDR3 is TGCGCCAGCAGCTTTTCCCTGGGAGGTCAGCCCCAGCATTTT. The chain links TRBV5-1 to TRBJ1-5; D is uncertain. The CDR3 loop spans 14 amino acids. V was pared by 2 bases and J by 6 bases, with 12 bases between. The germline V gene encodes CDR1 SGHRS and CDR2 YFSETQ.